These 23 T cell receptor beta chains share one sample of origin, sequenced in a study of CD8+ T cells in alopecia areata. It was cDNA, reverse transcribed from extracted RNA, that served as the sequencing template. This table comes from immunoSEQ multiplex PCR, and its TCRdb copy is limited to in-frame clones, with some not included. The table shows about 200,000 clones, with about 60% occurring only once. Treatment here: oral pan-JAK inhibitor, 5-10 mg twice daily. The input for sequencing was CD4+ T cells sorted from blood, taken at week 4, from a patient treated with tofacitinib. These receptors all come from a human donor with alopecia areata.

On this clone itself: The same CDR3 also results from other DNA sequences found in this sample. The chain joins TRBV30 to TRBJ1-1; D ambiguous. The germline gives CDR1 GTSNPN, CDR2 SVGIG (reference sequence). The germline V and J ends were trimmed by 1 base and 5 bases, with 5 bases remaining between them. The length of the CDR3 is 11 residues. CDR3 nucleotides: TGTGCCTGGAGTGCACAGACTGAAGCTTTCTTT. This codes for CAWSAQTEAFF. The complete variable domain, with remaining parts taken from reference TRBV30 and TRBJ1-1, reads SQTIHQWPATLVQPVGSPLSLECTVEGTSNPNLYWYRQAAGRGLQLLFYSVGIGQISSEVPQNLSASRPQDRQFILSSKKLLLSDSGFYLCAWSAQTEAFFGQGTRLTVV.

The chain has TRBV29-1 and TRBJ2-3; a possible D gene is TRBD2 (5 bases). The CDR3 is 13 amino acids. Trimming shortened V by 4 bases and J by 4 bases, and 12 bases separated the two germline ends. In germline, CDR1 is SQVTM, CDR2 ANQGSEA. CDR3 DNA sequence: TGCAGCGTTGGAGAGAGCGGCTCAGATACGCAGTATTTT. It yields the protein CSVGESGSDTQYF.

This clone was seen more than once but under ten times. This chain uses TRBV18 with TRBJ1-1; possibly TRBD1 for D (6 bases). From germline, CDR1 is KGHSH and CDR2 LQKENI. The V gene lost 4 bases and the J gene lost 0 bases, with 15 bases spanning the gap. The CDR3 is made up of 16 amino acids. In DNA, the CDR3 is TGTGCCAGCTCACAGGTTGGGGGGCTTATGAACACTGAAGCTTTCTTT. Protein: CASSQVGGLMNTEAFF. Drawing the rest from reference TRBV18 and TRBJ1-1, the complete variable domain is NAGVMQNPRHLVRRRGQEARLRCSPMKGHSHVYWYRQLPEEGLKFMVYLQKENIIDESGMPKERFSAEFPKEGPSILRIQQVVRGDSAAYFCASSQVGGLMNTEAFFGQGTRLTVV.

The chain has TRBV15 and TRBJ2-7; D not resolved. This CDR3 has 15 amino acids. CDR1 and CDR2 from the germline V gene are LNHNV and YYDKDF (reference sequence). The germline V and J ends were trimmed by 0 bases and 5 bases, with 14 bases remaining between them. CDR3 sequence reads: CATSRDGRMDDEQYF. In DNA, the CDR3 is TGTGCCACCAGCAGAGACGGACGGATGGACGACGAGCAGTACTTC.

This clone was counted between two and nine times. V and J are TRBV6-6 and TRBJ2-5, with a tentative D call TRBD2 (6 bases). In germline, CDR1 is MNHNY, CDR2 SVGAGI (reference sequence). This CDR3 is 15 amino acids long. V was pared by 2 bases and J by 5 bases, with 15 bases between. The CDR3 DNA reads TGTGCCAGCAGTTACCCCCCGGGGACTTGGGAGACCCAGTACTTC. Translating it yields CASSYPPGTWETQYF.

The rearrangement uses TRBV6-5 and TRBJ1-5; 10 bases are shared with TRBD1. This CDR3 has 15 amino acids. Trimming removed 4 bases from V and 7 bases from J; junction bases left unmatched: 7. Per the germline V gene, CDR1 is MNHEY and CDR2 is SVGAGI. The CDR3 DNA follows: TGTGCCAGCAGTTCCCGGGACAGGGGAGGGCAGCCCCAGCATTTT. This encodes CASSSRDRGGQPQHF.

The genes are TRBV5-4 and TRBJ2-5; D is unclear. The V end was cut by 8 bases, the J end by 2 bases, with 19 bases between. CDR3 size: 15 residues. Germline V lookup: CDR1 SGHNT, CDR2 YYREEE (reference sequence). The CDR3 coding sequence is TGTGCCAGTTTTAGGTCCGGATTTCCTCAAGAGACCCAGTACTTC. Encoded protein: CASFRSGFPQETQYF.

This sequence joins TRBV28 and TRBJ1-6; D may be TRBD1 (6 bases). The ends were cut back, 6 bases at V and 9 bases at J, with 15 bases in the middle. The CDR3 consists of 14 residues. CDR1 is MDHEN and CDR2 is SYDVKM in the germline V gene. The CDR3 here is CASRQPGVGSPLHF. The CDR3 DNA is TGTGCCAGCAGACAACCAGGGGTAGGTTCACCCCTCCACTTT.

The rearrangement uses TRBV7-3 and TRBJ2-7, with 7 bases aligning to TRBD1. In germline, CDR1 is SGHTA, CDR2 FQGTGA. V lost 5 bases and J lost 4; bases outside the gene matches: 2. The CDR3 sequence is 12 residues long. CDR3 sequence: CASSAQGYEQYF. The CDR3 bases are TGTGCCAGCAGCGCACAGGGGTACGAGCAGTACTTC.

The chain couples TRBV30 to TRBJ1-2, with 9 bases identical to TRBD1. V dropped 3 bases and J dropped 8; count of bases not matched to a gene: 7. CDR1 GTSNPN and CDR2 SVGIG come from the germline V gene (reference sequence). The CDR3 sequence is 13 residues long. The CDR3 sequence is CAWRGQGIGGYTF. CDR3 in DNA: TGTGCCTGGAGAGGACAGGGGATTGGCGGCTACACCTTC.

The rearrangement links TRBV2 to TRBJ2-7; TRBD2 matches at 8 bases. There are 14 residues in the CDR3. V lost 4 bases and J lost 6; bases outside the gene matches: 8. Germline assignment: CDR1 SNHLY and CDR2 FYNNEI. The CDR3 DNA follows: TGTGCCAGCAGTGGGATTAGCGGGGCTGGCGAGCAGTACTTC. Amino acid sequence: CASSGISGAGEQYF.

This clone was seen more than once but under ten times. The chain is built from TRBV7-9 and TRBJ1-1; D may be TRBD1 (6 bases). V lost 5 bases, J lost 2 bases, and 15 bases lay in between. This CDR3 is 15 amino acids long. Germline assignment: CDR1 SEHNR and CDR2 FQNEAQ (reference sequence). This CDR3 is CASSPPSGHNTEAFF. In DNA, the CDR3 is TGTGCCAGCAGCCCGCCGTCGGGACACAACACTGAAGCTTTCTTT. The full variable domain, in which reference TRBV7-9 and TRBJ1-1 provide the parts outside the CDR3, is DTGVSQNPRHKITKRGQNVTFRCDPISEHNRLYWYRQTLGQGPEFLTYFQNEAQLEKSRLLSDRFSAERPKGSFSTLEIQRTEQGDSAMYLCASSPPSGHNTEAFFGQGTRLTVV.

The CDR3 is CASSFRAVLRVNEKLFF. CDR3 in DNA: TGTGCCAGCAGTTTTAGGGCCGTGTTACGGGTCAATGAAAAACTGTTTTTT. V and J are TRBV27 and TRBJ1-4; unclear D gene. The CDR3 contains 17 residues. V shed 3 bases and J shed 5 bases, with 19 bases lying between them. CDR1 is MNHEY and CDR2 is SMNVEV in the germline V gene (reference sequence). Using reference TRBV27 and TRBJ1-4 for the parts outside the CDR3, the full variable domain is EAQVTQNPRYLITVTGKKLTVTCSQNMNHEYMSWYRQDPGLGLRQIYYSMNVEVTDKGDVPEGYKVSRKEKRNFPLILESPSPNQTSLYFCASSFRAVLRVNEKLFFGSGTQLSVL.

This clone occurred once. The chain uses TRBV29-1 and TRBJ1-2; TRBD1 matches at 8 bases. The CDR3 length is 13 residues. J was trimmed by 7 bases and V by 2 bases; bases with no gene match: 6. Germline V gene lookup returns CDR1 SQVTM and CDR2 ANQGSEA. In DNA, the CDR3 is TGCAGCGTTGAACTAGGACAGGGCGGTGGCTACACCTTC. Residues: CSVELGQGGGYTF.

The chain links TRBV23-1 to TRBJ1-5, with 7 bases matching TRBD1. TRBV23-1 is known as an ORF, though its function is uncertain. The ends lost 0 bases at V and 2 bases at J; junction bases unmatched: 4. The CDR3 extends over 16 amino acids. The CDR3 bases are TGCGCCAGCAGTCAATCAGGGGGCGCTTGCAATCAGCCCCAGCATTTT. Translating gives CASSQSGGACNQPQHF.

This clone has a single count. The chain has TRBV4-1 and TRBJ2-7; a weak D match, TRBD1 (6 bases). The V gene's germline CDR1 is MGHRA and CDR2 YSYEKL. Trimming removed 4 bases at V and 3 bases at J, with 16 bases between. This CDR3 has 15 residues. The CDR3 sequence is CASSLNWWGRYEQYF. CDR3 in DNA: TGCGCCAGCAGCCTCAATTGGTGGGGGCGCTACGAGCAGTACTTC.

This chain uses TRBV2 with TRBJ2-1; TRBD2 aligns across 12 bases. The germline V gene has CDR1 SNHLY and CDR2 FYNNEI. The CDR3 sequence is 12 residues long. V shed 6 bases and J 10 bases; nucleotides not matched to a gene: 1. The CDR3 sequence: CASSGTSGEQFF. CDR3 bases: TGTGCCAGCAGCGGGACTAGCGGGGAGCAGTTCTTC.

The chain combines TRBV7-7 with TRBJ1-5, with 8 bases fitting TRBD1. CDR1 and CDR2 from the germline V gene are SSHAT and FNYEAQ (reference sequence). Trimming cost V 2 bases and J 5 bases; bases outside gene matches: 2. The CDR3 totals 14 residues. The CDR3 here is CASSLSGGDQPQHF. For the CDR3, the DNA is TGTGCCAGCAGCTTATCAGGGGGCGATCAGCCCCAGCATTTT.

V usage is TRBV4-1 and J usage is TRBJ1-1; no clear D gene. Germline V gene data show CDR1 as MGHRA and CDR2 as YSYEKL. The CDR3 loop spans 10 amino acids. V was clipped by 3 bases and J by 7 bases, with 3 bases between them. DNA of the CDR3: TGCGCCAGCAGCCACAATGAAGCTTTCTTT. Amino acids: CASSHNEAFF.

This clone has more than one count but fewer than ten. This chain links TRBV19 with TRBJ1-1; 7 nucleotides align to TRBD1. CDR3 size: 15 residues. Trimming at V came to 5 bases and at J to 4 bases, leaving 10 bases not matched to a gene. Germline V lookup: CDR1 LNHDA, CDR2 SQIVND (reference sequence). CDR3 coding DNA: TGTGCCAGTAGTCCCCGGACAGGCGGGACCACTGAAGCTTTCTTT. As protein: CASSPRTGGTTEAFF.

The chain couples TRBV6-5 to TRBJ1-2, with TRBD1 as a possible D gene (5 bases). Per germline, CDR1 MNHEY and CDR2 SVGAGI. V lost 5 bases and J 8 bases, leaving 21 bases between the germline ends. This CDR3 has 15 amino acids. The CDR3, as DNA: TGTGCCAGCAGTCCGACTTCAACAGGTCGATCGGGCTACACCTTC. This sequence encodes CASSPTSTGRSGYTF.

V gene TRBV30 combines with J gene TRBJ1-1; tentative D call: TRBD1 (5 bases). Looked up from germline, CDR1 is GTSNPN and CDR2 is SVGIG (reference sequence). The CDR3 contains 11 residues. Trimming removed 0 bases from V and 11 bases from J, with 10 bases in between. CDR3 nucleotides: TGTGCCTGGAGTGTACAGGATCGGGCTTTCTTT. Translated, it gives CAWSVQDRAFF.

The rearrangement links TRBV20-1 to TRBJ2-3; D is unresolved. Germline V gives CDR1 DFQATT, CDR2 SNEGSKA (reference sequence). The V end lost 8 bases, the J end lost 6 bases, and 12 bases lay between the germline ends. The CDR3 has 11 amino acids. The CDR3 coding sequence is TGCAGTCGTATTTTGGGCGATACGCAGTATTTT. It specifies CSRILGDTQYF.